What follows describes a single TCR beta chain. Its antigen is currently unknown. The junction departs from the called germline gene at one end, perhaps through a read error. MiXCR was run by TCRdb on the multiplex PCR reads, yielding one entry per CDR3 protein. The top ten hold around 22% of the sample, which has 20,000 to 30,000 distinct CDR3 sequences, 60% to 75% seen once. The data were obtained in a study of breast tumors, draining lymph nodes, adjacent tissues. Overall study results and limits: Tumors had less TCR diversity than lymph nodes, more than nontumor tissue. Data only fit, rather than demonstrated, lymph node origin of most tumor T cells. Data fit most tumor T cells coming from lymph node, expanding in tumor.

This CDR3 is 14 amino acids long. Germline values: CDR1 SEHNR, CDR2 FQNEAQ (reference sequence). The clonotype was recovered from a female donor with breast cancer. Some clones in this sample may be carry-over from other donors' samples. Sequencing was carried out using tumor-adjacent breast tissue. The chain is built from TRBV7-9 and TRBJ2-7; D gene ambiguous. The CDR3 protein is CASSLGSGLGEQHF. The CDR3 nucleotides are TGTGCCAGCAGCTTAGGGTCAGGTCTGGGCGAGCAGCACTTC.